The source of this T cell receptor (beta chain) is a study of human T cells and chemical hapten exposure. Time point in this sample: patch test 1, 2 weeks after DPC sensitization. The sample's treatment: therapeutic diphenylcyclopropenone sensitization with weekly scalp DPC. Study-wide points: Significantly more large CDR3 similarity clusters arose among expanded TCRs than among controls.

Germline-derived CDR1 and CDR2 are SGHAT and FQNNGV. The CDR3 is 13 residues long. V lost 5 bases and J lost 5, with 9 bases in between. A single record per CDR3 protein comes from TCRdb applying MiXCR to the RACE reads. The table has tens of thousands of distinct CDR3 sequences, roughly 10% seen once; the top ten hold approximately 2.2%. This clonotype was counted a few times. Its antigen remains unknown. The sequence came from a man aged 40-49 years with alopecia areata. Some clones in this sample may be carry-over from other donors' samples. The material was whole blood, obtained in connection with sensitization to the hapten diphenylcyclopropenone (DPC). The chain employs TRBV11-2 and TRBJ1-4; no clear D. The CDR3 is CASSRAPNEKLFF. The DNA of the CDR3 is TGTGCCAGCAGCCGAGCTCCGAATGAAAAACTGTTTTTT.